This T cell receptor (beta chain) was sequenced for a study of T cell clones after liver transplantation. Looking at the study overall: A pre-transplant mixed lymphocyte reaction with TCRbeta sequencing defined graft-donor-reactive clones followed in post-transplant blood.

As regards this clone: What it binds is not known.

This CDR3 is built from 18 residues. Looked up from germline, CDR1 is SGHTA and CDR2 is FQGTGA. Trimming left V 2 bases short and J 2 bases short, with 20 bases between. The table came from immunoSEQ multiplex PCR; TCRdb's copy has only in-frame clones and leaves some out. Of approximately 65,000 clones listed, about 91% are singletons. Study observations and caveats: Graft donor-reactive T cells possibly entered the graft instead of undergoing deletion.

The sample consisted of CD4+ T cells from blood, taken about 25 months after liver transplant. The V call is TRBV7-3, the J call TRBJ2-3; D possibly uses TRBD1 or TRBD2 (6 bases each). The TCR originated in a human patient who received a liver transplant. The graft donor may be the source of some T cells. CDR3 DNA sequence: TGTGCCAGCAGCTTAGGGGGCGGGGACGGAGTCTTCACAGATACGCAGTATTTT. Protein: CASSLGGGDGVFTDTQYF.